This T cell receptor (beta chain) was profiled in a study of spatial heterogeneity in lung cancer. Overall study: More beta-chain than alpha-chain sequences were consistently detected. Study results and caveats: Ubiquitous expanded tumor TCRs were seen in blood more at resection than at follow-up.

The germline V and J ends were trimmed by 8 bases and 6 bases, with 17 bases remaining between them. This CDR3 region has 14 residues. In its sample, this clonotype was seen many times. Antigen unknown. Via MiXCR, TCRdb re-called the 5' RACE reads, giving one row per CDR3 protein. The sample comprises tens of thousands of distinct CDR3 sequences, about 9.4% of which are singletons, and less than 8.5% rests with the top ten. The time point here: sample taken at primary tumor resection. No cells were sorted before sequencing. The whole RNA sequenced was extracted from tumor, nontumor lung or frozen PBMC. Untreated early-stage non-small cell lung cancer patients, around 72 in total, were the donors.

The genes are TRBV12-3 or TRBV12-4 and TRBJ2-1; TRBD2 might be the D (5 bases). The sequence derives from a male donor with early-stage non-small cell lung cancer. The sequenced sample was PBMCs, obtained at surgery. The CDR3 loop reads CASHPPRLANEQFF. CDR3 sequence (DNA): TGTGCCAGCCACCCTCCGAGGCTAGCCAATGAGCAGTTCTTC.